This T cell receptor (beta chain) was identified in a study of blood T cell repertoires in COVID-19. Background on the study: Nucleic acid was either cDNA or gDNA, and it came from T cells, B-cell-depleted T cells, or PBMCs.

Clones were sequenced by immunoSEQ multiplex PCR, and TCRdb holds only the in-frame ones, with some missing. The data show about 100,000 clones, with roughly 85% seen just once and roughly 29% held by the top ten. Trimming took 2 bases from V and 7 from J, leaving 15 bases between them. This CDR3 has 15 residues. CDR1 and CDR2 from the germline V gene are SGHRS and YFSETQ. Ten or more counts support this clone. The receptor's source is a man aged 65 to 85 with active or convalescent COVID-19. This chain links TRBV5-1 with TRBJ2-2; D unresolved. The sequencing sample was made of peripheral blood. This CDR3 is CASSLYELQRGELFF. DNA of the CDR3: TGCGCCAGCAGCTTATACGAGCTCCAACGCGGGGAGCTGTTTTTT.